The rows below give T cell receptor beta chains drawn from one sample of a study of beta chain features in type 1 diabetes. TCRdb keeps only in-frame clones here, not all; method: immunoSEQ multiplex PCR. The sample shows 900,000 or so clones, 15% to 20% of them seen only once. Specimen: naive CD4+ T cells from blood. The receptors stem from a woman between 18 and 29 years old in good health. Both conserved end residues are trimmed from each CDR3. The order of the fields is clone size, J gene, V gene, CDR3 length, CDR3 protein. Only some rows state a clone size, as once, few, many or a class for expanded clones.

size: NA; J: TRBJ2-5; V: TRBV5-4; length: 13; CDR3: ASSLRQGGEETQY
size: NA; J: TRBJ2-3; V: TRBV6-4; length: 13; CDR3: ASSDTGSGTDTQY
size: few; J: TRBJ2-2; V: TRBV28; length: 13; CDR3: ASSLRRSSTGELF
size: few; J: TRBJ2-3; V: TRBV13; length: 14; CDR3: ASSSPTGLGPDTQY
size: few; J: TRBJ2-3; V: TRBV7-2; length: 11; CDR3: ASSPYGADTQY
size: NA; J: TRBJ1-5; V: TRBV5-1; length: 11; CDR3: ASSPTGAEPQH
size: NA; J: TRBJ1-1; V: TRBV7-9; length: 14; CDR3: ASSFGQGATNTEAF
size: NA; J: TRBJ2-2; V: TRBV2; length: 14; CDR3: ASSRRTSFLTGELF
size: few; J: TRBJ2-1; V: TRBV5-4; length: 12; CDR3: ASSQRHPGNEQF
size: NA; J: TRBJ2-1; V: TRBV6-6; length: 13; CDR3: ASSQSGKVFNEQF
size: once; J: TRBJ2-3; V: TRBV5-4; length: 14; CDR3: ASSFFGQGFTDTQY
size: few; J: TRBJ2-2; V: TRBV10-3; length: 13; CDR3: AIRGTGRNAGELF
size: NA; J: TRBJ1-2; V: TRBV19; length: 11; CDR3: ASRIDSPYGYT
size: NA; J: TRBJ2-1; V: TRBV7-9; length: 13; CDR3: ASSFSGENYNEQF
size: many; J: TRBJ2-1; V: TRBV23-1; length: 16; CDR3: ASSQSQQGEYYGNEQF
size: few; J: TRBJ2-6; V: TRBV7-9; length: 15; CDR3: ASIPGTGNSGANVLT
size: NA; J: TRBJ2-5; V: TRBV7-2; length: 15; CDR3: ASSTLGLAGVGETQY
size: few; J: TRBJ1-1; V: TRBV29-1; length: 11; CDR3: SVGTGLNTEAF
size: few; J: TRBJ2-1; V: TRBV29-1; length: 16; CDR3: SVGLVAGGYGIVNEQF